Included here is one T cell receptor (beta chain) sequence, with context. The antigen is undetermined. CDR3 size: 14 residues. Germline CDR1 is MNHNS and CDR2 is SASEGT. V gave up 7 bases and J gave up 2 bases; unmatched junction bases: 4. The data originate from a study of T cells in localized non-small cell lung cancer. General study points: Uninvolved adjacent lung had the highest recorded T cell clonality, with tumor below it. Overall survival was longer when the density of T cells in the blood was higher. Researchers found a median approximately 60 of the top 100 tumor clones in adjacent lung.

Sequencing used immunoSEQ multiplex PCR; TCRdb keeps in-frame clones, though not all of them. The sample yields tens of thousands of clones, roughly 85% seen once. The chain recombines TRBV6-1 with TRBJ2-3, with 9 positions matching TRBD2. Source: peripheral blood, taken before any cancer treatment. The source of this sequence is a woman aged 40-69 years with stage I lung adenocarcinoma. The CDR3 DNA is TGTGCCAGCACCAGACTAGCGGACACAGATACGCAGTATTTT. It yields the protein CASTRLADTDTQYF.